These 2 T cell receptor beta chains were all obtained from the same sample, sequenced in a study of T cells in Graves' hyperthyroidism and ophthalmopathy. The investigators amplified TCR beta CDR3 regions from RNA transcripts. The HTBI primer set drove a first-round RT-PCR of the TCR CDR3. TCRdb redid the calling of the multiplex PCR reads with MiXCR, one entry per CDR3 protein. The data show a few hundred thousand distinct CDR3 sequences, 15% to 19% seen once. The specimen sequenced was blood. These receptors were collected from a woman aged 25 to 39 with Graves' hyperthyroidism.

The gene calls are TRBV10-3 and TRBJ2-1; D possibly corresponds to TRBD2 (6 bases). The CDR3 covers 16 residues. The V end lost 2 bases, the J end lost 1 base, and 12 bases lay between the germline ends. The germline CDR1 and CDR2 sequences are ENHRY and SYGVKD. DNA for the CDR3: TGTGCCATCAGTGAGAAAGTGGGAGGATCCTACAATGAGCAGTTCTTC. Protein: CAISEKVGGSYNEQFF.

This clonotype came up many times. The chain recombines TRBV29-1 with TRBJ2-3, with D tentatively TRBD2 (7 bases). The V end lost 7 bases, the J end lost 3 bases, and 17 bases lay between the germline ends. CDR1 is SQVTM, CDR2 ANQGSEA, per germline. The CDR3 runs to 14 residues. For the CDR3, the DNA is TGCAGCGCCGGAGGGGGGGTTGGAACAGATACGCAGTATTTT. Residues: CSAGGGVGTDTQYF.